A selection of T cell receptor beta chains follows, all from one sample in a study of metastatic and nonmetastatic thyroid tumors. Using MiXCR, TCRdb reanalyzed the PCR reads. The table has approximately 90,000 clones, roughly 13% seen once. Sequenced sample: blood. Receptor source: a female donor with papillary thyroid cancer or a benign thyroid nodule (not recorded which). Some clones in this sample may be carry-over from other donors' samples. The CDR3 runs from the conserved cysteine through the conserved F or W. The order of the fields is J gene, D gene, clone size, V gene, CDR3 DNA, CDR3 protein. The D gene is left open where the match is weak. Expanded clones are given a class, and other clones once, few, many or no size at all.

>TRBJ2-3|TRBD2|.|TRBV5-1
TGCGCCAGCAAGACGGGAGGCCCCACATCTAACCAGTATTTT
CASKTGGPTSNQYF
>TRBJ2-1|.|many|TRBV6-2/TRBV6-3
TGTGCCAGCAGTTACTTTCGGGGGCGGAACAATGAGCAGTTCTTC
CASSYFRGRNNEQFF
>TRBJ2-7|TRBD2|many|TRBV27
TGTGCCAGCAGCCCCGGACTAGCGGGATTCGAGCAGTACTTC
CASSPGLAGFEQYF
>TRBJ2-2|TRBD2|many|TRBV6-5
TGTGCCAGCAGTTACTCTCGCGGGAGGGCCTCCGGGGAGCTGTTTTTT
CASSYSRGRASGELFF
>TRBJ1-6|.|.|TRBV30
TGTGCCTGGAGGGCACAGGGTTTCAGTAATTCACCCCTCCACTTT
CAWRAQGFSNSPLHF
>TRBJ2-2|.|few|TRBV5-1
TGCGCCAGCAGCTTGGGGGCCTTCGGGGAGCTGTTTTTT
CASSLGAFGELFF
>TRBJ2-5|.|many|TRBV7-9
TGTGCCAGCAGCGCGACCGGACCTTTGGGGGAGACCCAGTACTTC
CASSATGPLGETQYF
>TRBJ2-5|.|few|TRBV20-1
TGCAGTGCTAGTTTTTCAGGATGGGAGACCCAGTACTTC
CSASFSGWETQYF
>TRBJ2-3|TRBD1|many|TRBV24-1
TGTGCCACCAGTGTCAACAGGGGGCTTTCGGATACGCAGTATTTT
CATSVNRGLSDTQYF
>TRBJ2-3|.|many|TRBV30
TGTGCCTGGAGTGTACAGGCAGATACGCAGTATTTT
CAWSVQADTQYF
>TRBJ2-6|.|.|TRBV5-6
TGTGCCAGCATCATAATGACAGTGGCGAACTCTGGGGCCAACGTCCTGACTTTC
CASIIMTVANSGANVLTF
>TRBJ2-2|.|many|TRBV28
TGTGCCAGCAGGATACAGGGTCCCGGGGAGCTGTTTTTT
CASRIQGPGELFF
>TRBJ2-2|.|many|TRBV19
TGTGCCAGTAGAGAGACAGGGAGGGGGACCGGGGAGCTGTTTTTT
CASRETGRGTGELFF
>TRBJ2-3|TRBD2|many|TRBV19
TGTGCCAGTAGTCCAAGGGCAGCGGGAGGACCGGGGGACACGCAGTATTTT
CASSPRAAGGPGDTQYF
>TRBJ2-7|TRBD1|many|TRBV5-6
TGTGCCAGCAGCTCAACTAGACAGGGGGCTGGAGTCGAGCAGTACTTC
CASSSTRQGAGVEQYF
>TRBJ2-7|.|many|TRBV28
TGTGCCAGCAGTCAACCCCGGGACACACCCTACGAGCAGTACTTC
CASSQPRDTPYEQYF
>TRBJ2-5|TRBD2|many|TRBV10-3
TGTGCCATCAGTGAAATAGCGGGAGGGGACGAGACCCAGTACTTC
CAISEIAGGDETQYF
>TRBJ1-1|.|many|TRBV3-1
TGTGCCAGCAGCCAGGGGGGAGAAGGAACTGAAGCTTTCTTT
CASSQGGEGTEAFF
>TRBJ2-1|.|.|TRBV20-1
TGCAGTGCTAGAGACGGACGGGGGCAGTTCTTC
CSARDGRGQFF
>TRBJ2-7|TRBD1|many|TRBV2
TGTGCCAGCAAACGGGACAGGGGGCAAACCTACGAGCAGTACTTC
CASKRDRGQTYEQYF
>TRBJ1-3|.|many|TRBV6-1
TGTGCCAGCAGTCCCTATCAGGGGAGAGGAAACACCATATATTTT
CASSPYQGRGNTIYF